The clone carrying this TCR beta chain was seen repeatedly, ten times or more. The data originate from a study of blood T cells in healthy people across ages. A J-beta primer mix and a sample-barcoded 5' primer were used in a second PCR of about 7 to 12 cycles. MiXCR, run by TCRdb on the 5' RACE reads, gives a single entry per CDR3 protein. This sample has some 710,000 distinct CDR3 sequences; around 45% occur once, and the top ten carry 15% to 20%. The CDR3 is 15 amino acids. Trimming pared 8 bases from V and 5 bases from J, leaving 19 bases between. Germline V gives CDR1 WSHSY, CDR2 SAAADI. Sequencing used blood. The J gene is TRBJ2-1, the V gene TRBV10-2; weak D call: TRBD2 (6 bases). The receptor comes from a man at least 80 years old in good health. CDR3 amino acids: CASAPGVAYDNEQFF. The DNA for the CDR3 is TGCGCCAGCGCCCCGGGAGTGGCGTACGACAATGAGCAGTTCTTC.